This entry features one T cell receptor beta chain sequence. Antigen: not known. The V segment lost 6 bases and the J segment 2 bases; nucleotides outside the gene matches: 8. In germline, CDR1 is LNHDA, CDR2 SQIVND (reference sequence). This CDR3 comprises 15 residues. The sample belongs to a study of shared clonotypes between healthy human individuals. Repertoires were generated with immunoSEQ multiplex PCR, while TCRdb's copy carries only in-frame clones and drops some. The top ten clones hold approximately 1.1% of a sample with about 1.5 million clones, more than 95% of them seen once. Findings of the study overall: A handful of donors showed sharing of approximately 5% of naive CD4 clonotypes. Generation probabilities of non-shared clonotypes were lower (relative to those shared by all four donors).

The study separated CD4+ cells into CD45RA+ naive and CD45RA-negative memory subsets. The material sequenced was naive CD4+ T cells sorted from blood. Subset described: CD45RA+ positively selected. This TCR came from a man aged 25-45 years in good health. This chain uses TRBV19 with TRBJ2-3; 7 nucleotides line up with TRBD2. CDR3 in amino acids: CASRAPGDYTDTQYF. The DNA for the CDR3 is TGTGCCAGTAGAGCCCCGGGGGACTACACAGATACGCAGTATTTT.